A selection of T cell receptor beta chains follows, all from one sample in a study of cytomegalovirus exposure and HLA in healthy donors. TCRdb's table, derived via immunoSEQ multiplex PCR, lists solely in-frame clones and lacks some. The sample carries around 130,000 clones, roughly 80% recorded once. The sequenced sample consisted of PBMCs. The receptors were gathered from a female donor in good health and CMV-seronegative. Each CDR3 is given with its conserved first and last residue. The D gene is left open where the match is weak. The size field is filled for only some rows; it gives once, few, many or a size class.

>TRBD1|TRBV5-5|TRBJ1-2|-
TGTGCCAGCAGCCCACAGGGGAACTATGGCTACACCTTC
CASSPQGNYGYTF
>-|TRBV27|TRBJ2-7|once
TGTGCCAGCAGTTTACAGGGGCCCTACGAGCAGTACTTC
CASSLQGPYEQYF
>-|TRBV10-3|TRBJ2-7|-
TGTGCCATCAGTGATGGCAGGGCAGCGGGCGAGCAGTACTTC
CAISDGRAAGEQYF
>-|TRBV5-4|TRBJ1-2|-
TGTGCCAGCAGCTCAATTGCGTCCGATTATGGCTACACCTTC
CASSSIASDYGYTF
>-|TRBV7-9|TRBJ1-3|once
TGTGCCAGCAGCTTAACAGGGCGAGGAAACACCATATATTTT
CASSLTGRGNTIYF
>-|TRBV10-1|TRBJ1-1|-
TGCGCCAGCAGTGAGACCACAGGCCTCACTGAAGCTTTCTTT
CASSETTGLTEAFF
>TRBD1|TRBV6-5|TRBJ1-3|-
TGTGCCAGCATGACAGGGGCCCACTCTGGAAACACCATATATTTT
CASMTGAHSGNTIYF
>TRBD1|TRBV6-1|TRBJ1-2|few
TGTGCCAGCAGTGAGGGACAGGGTGACCCCTATGGCTACACCTTC
CASSEGQGDPYGYTF
>-|TRBV7-9|TRBJ2-1|-
TGTGCCAGCGGAATCGGACTATTCCTCGGCGATGAGCAGTTCTTC
CASGIGLFLGDEQFF
>-|TRBV30|TRBJ1-4|-
TGTGCCTGGTTCCCCCCAGGGGATGATTCTGAAAAACTGTTTTTT
CAWFPPGDDSEKLFF
>-|TRBV30|TRBJ2-2|-
TGTGCCTGGAGTGTCGCAGGGATGAACACCGGGGAGCTGTTTTTT
CAWSVAGMNTGELFF
>TRBD2|TRBV25-1|TRBJ2-5|-
TGTGCCAGCAGTGAATATACCGATAGCGGGAACAAAGAGACCCAGTACTTC
CASSEYTDSGNKETQYF
>-|TRBV6-4|TRBJ1-5|few
TGTGCCAGCAGTGCCAGTGTTAGCAATCAGCCCCAGCATTTT
CASSASVSNQPQHF
>-|TRBV6-1|TRBJ1-1|-
TGTGCCAGCAGTGAAACAATAGACGGGGGGGAAGCTTTCTTT
CASSETIDGGEAFF
>-|TRBV20-1|TRBJ2-7|-
TGCAGTGCCTTGGAGCTCGACGAGCAGTACTTC
CSALELDEQYF
>TRBD1|TRBV7-8|TRBJ1-5|once
TGTGCCAGCAGCCCATTCTCCGGGACAGGTTATAGCAATCAGCCCCAGCATTTT
CASSPFSGTGYSNQPQHF
>-|TRBV7-9|TRBJ2-7|few
TGTGCCAGCAGCTTAGTCGCCGACAGACAGCAGTACTTC
CASSLVADRQQYF
>-|TRBV27|TRBJ2-7|once
TGTGCCAGCAGTTTCATAACGGGACTGAACTCCTACGAGCAGTACTTC
CASSFITGLNSYEQYF
>-|TRBV7-9|TRBJ2-7|-
TGTGCCAGCAGCTTAGCGTCCGGGAGCGAGCAGTACTTC
CASSLASGSEQYF
>TRBD1|TRBV7-9|TRBJ1-4|-
TGTGCCAGCAGCTTAGGGACAGGGGGGTTTCGAGAAAAACTGTTTTTT
CASSLGTGGFREKLFF
>-|TRBV10-1|TRBJ2-7|-
TGCGCCAGCAGTGAGAAACACAGGGTCCCATGCGAGCAGTACTTC
CASSEKHRVPCEQYF
>TRBD1|TRBV19|TRBJ1-2|-
TGTGCCAGTAGTACAAATTGGACAGGAAACTATGGCTACACCTTC
CASSTNWTGNYGYTF
>TRBD1|TRBV2|TRBJ1-5|-
TGTGCCAGCAGTGGACCGGACAGGGGTGGCAATCAGCCCCAGCATTTT
CASSGPDRGGNQPQHF
>-|TRBV6-5|TRBJ2-1|-
TGTGCCAGCAGTTATTTTCTAGGCGGCAATGAGCAGTTCTTC
CASSYFLGGNEQFF
>-|TRBV2|TRBJ1-6|few
TGTGCCAGCAGTGAACATGCCGGGGGTAATTCACCCCTCCACTTT
CASSEHAGGNSPLHF
>TRBD2|TRBV5-6|TRBJ2-1|-
TGTGCCAGCAGCCCCAGAGAAGGACTAGATGAGCAGTTCTTC
CASSPREGLDEQFF
>TRBD1|TRBV6-5|TRBJ2-2|few
TGTGCCAGCACCCCGGGACAGTTCACCGGGGAGCTGTTTTTT
CASTPGQFTGELFF
>-|TRBV7-9|TRBJ2-2|-
TGTGCCAGCAGCTTACCCGGGAAGGGAAGTTACACCGGGGAGCTGTTTTTT
CASSLPGKGSYTGELFF
>TRBD2|TRBV30|TRBJ2-1|-
TGTGCCTGGAGTCTAACGGGACTAGCGGTACCTTCCTCCTACAATGAGCAGTTCTTC
CAWSLTGLAVPSSYNEQFF
>-|TRBV14|TRBJ1-1|-
TGTGCCAGCAGCCTCTCCTTTTCGAACACTGAAGCTTTCTTT
CASSLSFSNTEAFF
>TRBD2|TRBV27|TRBJ2-5|-
TGTGCCAGCAGTTTAAGGGCGGGGGGGGAGACCCAGTACTTC
CASSLRAGGETQYF
>TRBD1|TRBV6-1|TRBJ2-7|-
TGTGCCAGCAGGCCTCGGGACAGGTTCTACGAGCAGTACTTC
CASRPRDRFYEQYF
>TRBD2|TRBV29-1|TRBJ2-5|-
TGCAGCGCCACTCCTGGGACTAGCGGGTTTTTTGAAGGAGAGACCCAGTACTTC
CSATPGTSGFFEGETQYF
>-|TRBV7-6|TRBJ1-5|-
TGTGCCAGCAGCTTAGGCGCAAGCAATCAGCCCCAGCATTTT
CASSLGASNQPQHF
>-|TRBV19|TRBJ2-1|-
TGTGCCAGTACCTCTAGTGCGTTTCGGAATGAGCAGTTCTTC
CASTSSAFRNEQFF
>-|TRBV29-1|TRBJ2-3|-
TGCAGCGTTGGGGCAGGGGGCACAGATACGCAGTATTTT
CSVGAGGTDTQYF
>TRBD1|TRBV6-5|TRBJ2-5|-
TGTGCCAGCAGTTACACGGACAGGGGGCCAGAGACCCAGTACTTC
CASSYTDRGPETQYF
>-|TRBV11-2|TRBJ1-1|-
TGTGCCAGCAGCGAAGCACTGATAAGCACTGAAGCTTTCTTT
CASSEALISTEAFF
>TRBD1|TRBV28|TRBJ1-1|few
TGTGCCAGCAGTCAAACAGGGGGCAACACTGAAGCTTTCTTT
CASSQTGGNTEAFF
>-|TRBV5-1|TRBJ1-5|once
TGCGCCAGCAGTCCTACAGGGCCGGGGAATCAGCCCCAGCATTTT
CASSPTGPGNQPQHF
>-|TRBV6-5|TRBJ2-7|-
TGTGCCAGCAGTTACTCGAGAGAGCAGTACTTC
CASSYSREQYF
>TRBD2|TRBV27|TRBJ2-1|-
TGTGCCAGCAGCCAGGGACTAGCGGGAGGCAATGAGCAGTTCTTC
CASSQGLAGGNEQFF
>-|TRBV4-1|TRBJ2-3|-
TGCGCCAGCAGCCCCGGACCCGGGAAAAGAGATACGCAGTATTTT
CASSPGPGKRDTQYF
>TRBD1|TRBV4-1|TRBJ1-1|-
TGCGCCAGCAGCCAAACTTCAGGGGGCACTGAAGCTTTCTTT
CASSQTSGGTEAFF
>-|TRBV7-9|TRBJ1-5|-
TGTGCCAGCACCCTAGGAGGTGACAATCAGCCCCAGCATTTT
CASTLGGDNQPQHF
>-|TRBV5-1|TRBJ1-2|-
TGCGCCAGCAGCTTGTCTGGGGCTAATAACTATGGCTACACCTTC
CASSLSGANNYGYTF
>-|TRBV15|TRBJ1-1|-
TGTGCCACCAGCAGAGATCACCAGGGGAACACTGAAGCTTTCTTT
CATSRDHQGNTEAFF
>TRBD2|TRBV7-3|TRBJ2-7|-
TGTGCCAGCAGCTTAGGACCTAGCGGCTCCTACGAGCAGTACTTC
CASSLGPSGSYEQYF
>TRBD2|TRBV4-1|TRBJ2-1|-
TGCGCCAGCAGCCAAGTTGGGGGAGCGGGGTACAATGAGCAGTTCTTC
CASSQVGGAGYNEQFF
>TRBD2|TRBV27|TRBJ2-1|-
TGTGCCAGCAGTTCTAGCGGGAATTACAATGAGCAGTTCTTC
CASSSSGNYNEQFF
>-|TRBV29-1|TRBJ2-3|-
TGCAGCGTCTCGGACTGGGGCACAGATACGCAGTATTTT
CSVSDWGTDTQYF